The clone carrying this TCR beta chain has a handful of counts. This entry belongs to a study of beta chain features in type 1 diabetes. In germline, CDR1 is SEHNR, CDR2 FQNEAQ (reference sequence). The CDR3 consists of 13 residues. Trimming removed 5 bases from V and 3 bases from J, with 8 bases in between. Isolated RNA was reverse transcribed in full, so expressed TCRB transcripts were sequenced. The table came from immunoSEQ multiplex PCR; TCRdb's copy has only in-frame clones and leaves some out. The sample yields 330,000 or so clones, around 20% seen once. The clonotype originates from a woman aged 18-30 years in good health. The chain recombines TRBV7-9 with TRBJ2-1; D gene uncertain. The material sequenced was naive CD4+ T cells from blood. CDR3 in DNA: TGTGCCAGCAGCCGTATCCTCTACAATGAGCAGTTCTTC. Translated: CASSRILYNEQFF. Using reference TRBV7-9 and TRBJ2-1 for the parts outside the CDR3, the full variable domain is DTGVSQNPRHKITKRGQNVTFRCDPISEHNRLYWYRQTLGQGPEFLTYFQNEAQLEKSRLLSDRFSAERPKGSFSTLEIQRTEQGDSAMYLCASSRILYNEQFFGPGTRLTVL.